The 26 T cell receptor beta chains reported below all come from one sample, sequenced in a study of molecular identifiers for immune sequencing clone quantification. Each CDR3 protein is one row after TCRdb ran MiXCR on the PCR reads. The sample shows a few hundred thousand distinct CDR3 sequences, 25% of them seen only once. The sequenced sample consisted of naive CD8+ T cells from blood, with Jurkat cell RNA spiked in. Subset denoted: FACS-sorted CD8+CD4-CCR7+CD45RA+ naive T cells. Receptors originate from a human donor in good health. Some libraries in this study had Jurkat cell RNA spiked in.

This chain connects TRBV5-6 to TRBJ1-4; D gene ambiguous. The V gene's germline CDR1 is SGHDT and CDR2 YYEEEE. The CDR3 spans 14 residues. The V end was cut by 0 bases, the J end by 5 bases, with 8 bases between. The CDR3 sequence is CASSLGSGNEKLFF. In DNA, the CDR3 is TGTGCCAGCAGCTTGGGTTCCGGAAATGAAAAACTGTTTTTT.

This clonotype has just a few counts. The chain employs TRBV7-2 and TRBJ1-5; no reliable D call. Germline V gene data show CDR1 as SGHTA and CDR2 as FQGNSA. V was trimmed by 5 bases and J by 2 bases, leaving 16 bases between them. This CDR3 is built from 16 residues. The CDR3 reads CASSGRLGSGNQPQHF. CDR3 DNA sequence: TGTGCCAGCAGCGGACGACTGGGGTCTGGCAATCAGCCCCAGCATTTT.

This clonotype was observed a handful of times. The V and J genes are TRBV5-1 and TRBJ2-3; no definite D call. CDR1 is SGHRS and CDR2 is YFSETQ in the germline V gene. The V gene lost 1 base and the J gene lost 1 base, with 13 bases spanning the gap. The CDR3 has 16 amino acids. The CDR3 nucleotides read TGCGCCAGCAGCTTGCCCCCGACGGACCGCACAGATACGCAGTATTTT. Its translation is CASSLPPTDRTDTQYF.

This clonotype was counted many times. The gene calls are TRBV27 and TRBJ2-4; TRBD2 aligns across 10 bases. The length of the CDR3 is 16 residues. Germline CDR1 reads MNHEY; CDR2 reads SMNVEV (reference sequence). Trimming took 3 bases from V and 5 from J; bases not matched to a gene: 7. CDR3 DNA: TGTGCCAGCAGTTTGATAGCGGGAGGCCCGGAAAACATTCAGTACTTC. Translated, it gives CASSLIAGGPENIQYF.

This clonotype has a handful of counts. The genes are TRBV27 and TRBJ1-1; TRBD1 agrees at 9 bases. Looked up from germline, CDR1 is MNHEY and CDR2 is SMNVEV (reference sequence). The ends lost 6 bases at V and 1 base at J; junction bases unmatched: 3. There are 14 residues in the CDR3. For the CDR3, the DNA is TGTGCCAGCAGACCGGGACAGGGGAACACTGAAGCTTTCTTT. Translating it yields CASRPGQGNTEAFF.

J is TRBJ1-1 and V is TRBV30; no definite D call. The CDR3 has 14 amino acids. CDR1 and CDR2 from the germline V gene are GTSNPN and SVGIG (reference sequence). V was shortened by 2 bases and J by 0 bases, with 10 bases between the two germline ends. CDR3 DNA sequence: TGTGCCTGGAGTACCGGATGGGTGAACACTGAAGCTTTCTTT. Protein: CAWSTGWVNTEAFF.

With respect to this clonotype: Possible read error: a much larger clone is one base away. The conserved final phenylalanine or tryptophan is absent from the CDR3, which likely points to a read error. This chain joins TRBV19 and TRBJ2-7; TRBD1 matches at 8 bases. Losses at the gene ends were 6 bases for V and 2 bases for J; bases not matched to a gene: 6. CDR3 size: 14 residues. Germline V gives CDR1 LNHDA, CDR2 SQIVND (reference sequence). CDR3 bases: TGTGCCAGTAGCACCGGGACAGGAACCTACGAGCAGTACCTC. Protein product: CASSTGTGTYEQYL.

This clonotype was found many times. The chain recombines TRBV6-5 with TRBJ2-7; 8 bases match TRBD1. Losses at the gene ends were 2 bases for V and 7 bases for J; bases not matched to a gene: 4. In germline, CDR1 is MNHEY, CDR2 SVGAGI. CDR3 length equals 13 residues. The CDR3 DNA reads TGTGCCAGCAGTTACCAGGGGGCGTGGGAGCAGTACTTC. Translating gives CASSYQGAWEQYF.

This clonotype was seen ten or more times. The J gene is TRBJ1-5, the V gene TRBV20-1; D is ambiguous. Germline V gives CDR1 DFQATT, CDR2 SNEGSKA (reference sequence). The CDR3 is 14 amino acids. V gave up 5 bases and J gave up 0 bases, with 11 bases separating them. The CDR3: CSAYDGNSNQPQHF. The CDR3 nucleotides are TGCAGTGCTTATGACGGGAATAGCAATCAGCCCCAGCATTTT.

With respect to this clonotype: An end of the junction differs from the germline gene, which may be a read error. The chain carries TRBV6-2 or TRBV6-3 and TRBJ2-4, with D hard to call. The length of the CDR3 is 12 residues. From germline, CDR1 is MNHEY and CDR2 SVGEGT. The CDR3 DNA reads as TGTGCCAGCTCAGTTCCCGGAAAAATTCAATACTTC. This translates into CASSVPGKIQYF.

The sample holds one count of this clonotype. The genes are TRBV12-3 or TRBV12-4 and TRBJ1-1; D is possibly TRBD1 (6 bases). The CDR3 covers 13 residues. Trimming cost V 6 bases and J 5 bases, with 13 bases left between them. This chain's CDR3 is CASSAGTRTEAFF. The CDR3 DNA follows: TGTGCCAGCAGCGCCGGGACAAGGACTGAAGCTTTCTTT.

This clonotype was detected only a few times. The chain combines TRBV14 with TRBJ1-5; D is possibly TRBD1 (6 bases). Trimming shortened V by 5 bases and J by 3 bases, and 11 bases separated the two germline ends. This CDR3 comprises 14 residues. The V gene's germline CDR1 is SGHDN and CDR2 FVKESK. The CDR3 protein is CASSERGSNQPQHF. CDR3 bases: TGTGCCAGCAGCGAGAGGGGGTCCAATCAGCCCCAGCATTTT.

This clonotype has ten or more counts. The chain joins TRBV19 to TRBJ2-7, with unresolved D. Deletions cut 9 bases from V and 7 bases from J, with 10 bases between. The CDR3 extends over 10 amino acids. Germline loops: CDR1 LNHDA, CDR2 SQIVND (reference sequence). CDR3 loop: CASSGVEQYF. CDR3 nucleotides: TGTGCCAGCAGTGGGGTTGAGCAGTACTTC.

The genes are TRBV27 and TRBJ2-7, with 11 nucleotides matching TRBD2. The ends lost 6 bases at V and 4 bases at J; junction bases unmatched: 5. The CDR3 spans 14 residues. CDR1 MNHEY and CDR2 SMNVEV come from the germline V gene (reference sequence). CDR3 DNA: TGTGCCAGCAGGCCTAGCGGGAGGCAGTACGAGCAGTACTTC. This sequence encodes CASRPSGRQYEQYF.

Of note for this clonotype: A junction end diverges from the germline sequence, so it may reflect a read error. This chain joins TRBV24-1 and TRBJ2-1; D gene unclear. Germline V gene lookup returns CDR1 KGHDR and CDR2 SFDVKD. The CDR3 has 12 residues. The CDR3 sequence is CAPSAASTEQFF. In DNA form, the CDR3 reads TGTGCCCCCAGTGCAGCTAGTACTGAGCAGTTCTTC.

The sample holds many counts of this clonotype. This sequence joins TRBV29-1 and TRBJ2-7; no clear D gene. The germline V gene encodes CDR1 SQVTM and CDR2 ANQGSEA. V was shortened by 7 bases and J by 1 base, with 14 bases between the two germline ends. The CDR3 loop spans 13 amino acids. The DNA of the CDR3 is TGCAGCGCCTCACCCGTAGGGTCCTACGAGCAGTACTTC. It encodes CSASPVGSYEQYF.

In this sample, this clonotype turned up a few times. The chain employs TRBV6-5 and TRBJ2-7; 9 bases map to TRBD2. Per germline, CDR1 MNHEY and CDR2 SVGAGI. With 6 bases clipped from V and 0 bases from J, the junction kept 9 bases outside the gene matches. This CDR3 comprises 16 residues. CDR3 amino acids: CASRDQTSGTSYEQYF. In DNA form, the CDR3 reads TGTGCCAGCAGGGACCAGACTAGCGGAACCTCCTACGAGCAGTACTTC.

The rearrangement joins TRBV9 to TRBJ2-3, with D possibly being TRBD1 or TRBD2 (6 bases each). The CDR3 length is 16 residues. The V gene's germline CDR1 is SGDLS and CDR2 YYNGEE. V was trimmed by 4 bases and J by 14 bases, leaving 29 bases between them. The CDR3 sequence is CASSPIDSPFEGGWYF. The DNA of the CDR3 is TGTGCCAGCAGCCCGATCGACAGTCCCTTTGAGGGGGGTTGGTATTTT.

To note about this clonotype: This may be a read error: a much more frequent sequence differs by one nucleotide. The rearrangement links TRBV6-2 or TRBV6-3 to TRBJ2-7, with D uncertain. CDR3 size: 12 residues. Germline values: CDR1 MNHEY, CDR2 SVGEGT. The CDR3, as DNA: TGTGCCAGCAGTCCAAGGGAATACGGGCAGTACTTC. Protein: CASSPREYGQYF.

Regarding this clonotype: A much larger clone is a single base away; this may be a read error. The chain has TRBV12-5 and TRBJ1-1; D not certain. Germline-derived CDR1 and CDR2 are LGHNT and FRNRAP. V shed 6 bases and J shed 1 base, with 9 bases lying between them. The CDR3 extends over 13 amino acids. The CDR3 spells CASGLRQNTEAFF. CDR3 nucleotide sequence: TGTGCTAGTGGGCTAAGGCAGAACACTGAAGCTTTCTTT.

The chain has TRBV12-3 or TRBV12-4 and TRBJ2-3; D is perhaps TRBD1 or TRBD2 (6 bases each). V lost 8 bases and J lost 2, with 20 bases in between. The CDR3 totals 16 residues. The CDR3 nucleotides read TGTGCCAGCGGTTCCCCTAGGGGGGTGGACACAGATACGCAGTATTTT. It specifies CASGSPRGVDTDTQYF.

This chain uses TRBV24-1 with TRBJ2-7; D unclear. There are 13 residues in the CDR3. CDR1 is KGHDR and CDR2 is SFDVKD in the germline V gene. Trimming pared 4 bases from V and 4 bases from J, leaving 10 bases between. The CDR3 bases are TGTGCCACCAGTGACGCCCCAGATTACGAGCAGTACTTC. It translates to CATSDAPDYEQYF.

This clonotype was seen repeatedly, ten times or more. The chain combines TRBV29-1 with TRBJ2-2; TRBD1 aligns across 7 bases. The CDR3 extends over 12 amino acids. Losses at the gene ends were 4 bases for V and 6 bases for J; bases not matched to a gene: 2. The germline CDR1 and CDR2 sequences are SQVTM and ANQGSEA. The CDR3 sequence is CSVVQGAGELFF. The CDR3 DNA reads as TGCAGCGTTGTTCAGGGGGCCGGGGAGCTGTTTTTT.

This clonotype has a handful of counts. This CDR3 fails to terminate in the conserved phenylalanine or tryptophan, so it likely reflects a read error. Because the CDR3's place on the DNA is in doubt, the DNA is left out and the CDR3 is given as listed by TCRdb. The chain employs TRBV2 and TRBJ1-1; no check of the table's D call, TRBD1, against the DNA was made. From germline, CDR1 is SNHLY and CDR2 FYNNEI. A total of 11 residues make up the CDR3, ends included. The CDR3 is CASSEVPGGES.

The chain has TRBV21-1 and TRBJ1-1; TRBD1, the table's D call, was not compared with the DNA. TRBV21-1 is a known pseudogene. There are 12 residues in the CDR3. The CDR3 sequence is CATVQTGTEAFF. The CDR3 nucleotides read TGTGCCACCGTTCAAACAGGAACTGAAGCTTTCTTT.

This clonotype was seen a few times. The chain combines TRBV6-6 with TRBJ1-3; 9 bases are a match to TRBD1. Looked up from germline, CDR1 is MNHNY and CDR2 is SVGAGI (reference sequence). The junction had 6 bases not matched to a gene; V was cut back by 2 bases and J by 1 base. The CDR3 length is 17 residues. The CDR3 loop is CASSYASQGASGNTIYF. For the CDR3, the DNA is TGTGCCAGCAGTTACGCATCACAGGGGGCGTCTGGAAACACCATATATTTT.